The rows below give T cell receptor beta chains drawn from one sample of a study of memory CD4+ T cells and cytomegalovirus serostatus. Using immunoSEQ multiplex PCR, the repertoire was profiled, and TCRdb retains in-frame clones only, with some absent. The sample lists about 59,000 clones; about 81% were seen once. Sequencing was done on a sample of memory CD4+ T cells from blood. These receptors were taken from an adult in good health and CMV-seronegative. Both conserved end residues are part of each CDR3. D genes are given only for firm matches. Expanded clones are given a class, and other clones once, few, many or no size at all.

j_gene | d_gene | abundance | v_gene | CDR3nt | CDR3aa
TRBJ2-7 | TRBD1 | . | TRBV27 | TGTGCCAGCAGTTTACGCCCGACAGGGCAACGCTACGAGCAGTACTTC | CASSLRPTGQRYEQYF
TRBJ2-2 | . | . | TRBV27 | TGTGCCAGCAGTTTAGACGGGAACACCGGGGAGCTGTTTTTT | CASSLDGNTGELFF
TRBJ2-6 | . | . | TRBV27 | TGTGCCAGCAGGGCGGGGGCCAACGTCCTGACTTTC | CASRAGANVLTF
TRBJ1-1 | TRBD1 | . | TRBV5-5 | TGTGCCAGCAGCCTAGGACAGGGGGCGCTACGAACTGAAGCTTTCTTT | CASSLGQGALRTEAFF
TRBJ1-5 | . | . | TRBV19 | TGTGCCAGTAGTATCGGGAAGACAGCGAATCAGCCCCAGCATTTT | CASSIGKTANQPQHF
TRBJ1-5 | TRBD1 | . | TRBV28 | TGTGCCAGCAGTTTAACGGGACAGGGGATCAATCAGCCCCAGCATTTT | CASSLTGQGINQPQHF
TRBJ1-2 | TRBD1 | once | TRBV2 | TGTGCCAGCATCTCCCAGGGGGGGTATGGCTACACCTTC | CASISQGGYGYTF
TRBJ2-1 | . | . | TRBV5-1 | TGCGCCAGCTGGATGGACAGTACTGAGCAGTTCTTC | CASWMDSTEQFF
TRBJ1-5 | . | . | TRBV6-1 | TGTGCCAGCAGTGGACAGTCAAATAGCAATCAGCCCCAGCATTTT | CASSGQSNSNQPQHF
TRBJ1-3 | . | . | TRBV19 | TGTGCCAGTAGTATAGTACAGGGATACTCTGGAAACACCATATATTTT | CASSIVQGYSGNTIYF
TRBJ2-2 | TRBD1 | . | TRBV9 | TGTGCCAGCAGCGTAAAATTACGACAGGGGGCTAGTTATGACACCGGGGAGCTGTTTTTT | CASSVKLRQGASYDTGELFF
TRBJ2-1 | TRBD1 | few | TRBV7-3 | TGTGCCAGCAGCTACGAACCCCCAACAGGGGTTAATGAGCAGTTCTTC | CASSYEPPTGVNEQFF
TRBJ1-5 | . | . | TRBV6-1 | TGTGCCAGCAGTTCGGAGGGGGTGAGGCAGCCCCAGCATTTT | CASSSEGVRQPQHF
TRBJ2-3 | TRBD2 | . | TRBV28 | TGTGCCAGCACCCGAGGGCTAGCGGGAGGGCCGTCGGTCACAGATACGCAGTATTTT | CASTRGLAGGPSVTDTQYF
TRBJ2-3 | TRBD2 | once | TRBV7-3 | TGTGCCAGCAGCCTAGGGACTAGCGTCGATACGCAGTATTTT | CASSLGTSVDTQYF
TRBJ1-1 | . | . | TRBV6-1 | TGTGCCACAGGGGTACGGGACCTAAGTCAGATAGCTTTCTTT | CATGVRDLSQIAFF
TRBJ2-5 | . | . | TRBV7-9 | TGTGCCAGCGGAACGGGCCGGGAGACCCAGTACTTC | CASGTGRETQYF
TRBJ2-7 | TRBD2 | . | TRBV18 | TGTGCCAGCTCACTGAGTAGCGGGGTTCGCGAGCAGTACTTC | CASSLSSGVREQYF
TRBJ2-5 | . | . | TRBV7-3 | TGTGCCAGCAGCACGGGGTCAGAAGAGACCCAGTACTTC | CASSTGSEETQYF
TRBJ2-1 | . | . | TRBV19 | TGTGCCAGTAGTCGGGCAGCCTCAAAAGGTAGCTCCTACAATGAGCAGTTCTTC | CASSRAASKGSSYNEQFF
TRBJ1-3 | . | . | TRBV9 | TGTGCCAGCAGCGTAGGGGGCGCGGTAGGTGGAAACACCATATATTTT | CASSVGGAVGGNTIYF
TRBJ1-1 | TRBD1 | . | TRBV28 | TGTGCCAGCAGCCCGAGCCGGACAGGGTTAACTGAAGCTTTCTTT | CASSPSRTGLTEAFF
TRBJ1-1 | . | . | TRBV5-6 | TGTGCCAGCAGCCCTTTGACAGTTATGAACACTGAAGCTTTCTTT | CASSPLTVMNTEAFF
TRBJ2-7 | . | once | TRBV7-2 | TGTGCCAGCAGCGTTAGGGTCGGCGAGCAGTACTTC | CASSVRVGEQYF
TRBJ1-4 | . | . | TRBV4-1 | TGCGCCAGCAGCCCCCGTTACAGAGACCCTAATGAAAAACTGTTTTTT | CASSPRYRDPNEKLFF
TRBJ2-2 | . | . | TRBV11-3 | TGTGCCAGCAGCCTGATAGGGAGTTACACCGGGGAGCTGTTTTTT | CASSLIGSYTGELFF
TRBJ1-2 | TRBD1 | . | TRBV11-2 | TGTGCCAGCAGCTTAGCCCACAGGGGGGATGGCTACACCTTC | CASSLAHRGDGYTF
TRBJ1-2 | . | . | TRBV18 | TGTGCCAGCTCACCTGATGGCAGGAATAGGGGCTACACCTTC | CASSPDGRNRGYTF
TRBJ1-1 | . | . | TRBV6-6 | TGTGCCAGCAGCCGCCTTGGAACTGAAGCTTTCTTT | CASSRLGTEAFF
TRBJ2-5 | . | few | TRBV7-9 | TGTGCCAGCAGCTCCGGTCGACATGGGGCGGAGACCCAGTACTTC | CASSSGRHGAETQYF
TRBJ2-5 | . | . | TRBV7-8 | TGTGCCAGCAGCCTCTCGCTTGAGACCCAGTACTTC | CASSLSLETQYF
TRBJ1-5 | . | . | TRBV27 | TGTGCCAGCAGTCAAAACCCCTACGGTCAGCCCCAGCATTTT | CASSQNPYGQPQHF
TRBJ2-7 | . | . | TRBV6-6 | TGTGCCAGCAGCCCCGGTTCAGGCGAGCAGTACTTC | CASSPGSGEQYF
TRBJ1-4 | . | . | TRBV6-1 | TGTGCCACCGTTGCGGGGAATGAAAAACTGTTTTTT | CATVAGNEKLFF
TRBJ2-1 | . | few | TRBV5-1 | TGCGCCAGCAGCCAAATCCAGCGGTCCCTTGGGTTCTTC | CASSQIQRSLGFF
TRBJ1-5 | . | few | TRBV7-3 | TGTGCCAGCAGCCGGGACGGAAATAATCAGCCCCAGCATTTT | CASSRDGNNQPQHF
TRBJ2-3 | TRBD2 | . | TRBV7-9 | TGTGCCAGCAGCCCGTGGACTAGCGGGATGGTCACAGATACGCAGTATTTT | CASSPWTSGMVTDTQYF
TRBJ1-1 | . | . | TRBV5-1 | TGCGCCAGCAGCTTGGATCAGGGAGATGAAGCCTTCTTT | CASSLDQGDEAFF
TRBJ2-1 | TRBD2 | . | TRBV7-6 | TGTGCCAGCAGCGAATTTAGCGGGAGAATTTACAATGAGCAGTTCTTC | CASSEFSGRIYNEQFF
TRBJ2-2 | . | . | TRBV5-1 | TGCGCCAGCAGCTCCATACCAGACACCGGGGAGCTGTTTTTT | CASSSIPDTGELFF
TRBJ2-7 | TRBD1 | . | TRBV18 | TGTGCCAGCTCATCCTACACAGGGGGGAACGAGCAGTACTTC | CASSSYTGGNEQYF
TRBJ1-2 | . | few | TRBV11-2 | TGTGCCAGCAGCCAAGAACCCGGGAGCTATGGCTACACCTTC | CASSQEPGSYGYTF
TRBJ1-1 | . | once | TRBV7-6 | TGTGCCAGCAGCTTAGCTCAGGGAATGAACACTGAAGCTTTCTTT | CASSLAQGMNTEAFF
TRBJ2-7 | . | once | TRBV6-1 | TGTGCCAGCAGTCTCAGATATCTCTACGACGAGCAGTACTTC | CASSLRYLYDEQYF
TRBJ2-1 | . | once | TRBV10-3 | TGTGCCATCAGTGAGTCGCAAGATCCTGGCAATGAGCAGTTCTTC | CAISESQDPGNEQFF
TRBJ1-1 | . | . | TRBV27 | TGTGCCAGCAGTTCCATCTTTTCAAACACTGAAGCTTTCTTT | CASSSIFSNTEAFF
TRBJ2-7 | TRBD1 | . | TRBV28 | TGTGCCAGCAGTCCCTCCGGGACAGCTAGTTCCTACGAGCAGTACTTC | CASSPSGTASSYEQYF
TRBJ2-3 | . | . | TRBV7-6 | TGTGCCAGCAGCTTATTGCCCGGAGGAAGCACAGATACGCAGTATTTT | CASSLLPGGSTDTQYF
TRBJ2-1 | . | . | TRBV11-2 | TGTGCCAGCAGCCCCACGCAGGTGAACGAGCAGTTCTTC | CASSPTQVNEQFF
TRBJ1-4 | . | . | TRBV11-2 | TGTGCCAGCAGCCTTTCTGAAAAACTGTTTTTT | CASSLSEKLFF
TRBJ2-7 | TRBD1 | . | TRBV6-4 | TGTGCCAGCAGTGCGACTTCAGGGGGAAAGCAGTACTTC | CASSATSGGKQYF
TRBJ2-4 | TRBD2 | . | TRBV5-5 | TGTGCCAGCAGCTTGAGTTGGGGCGGGAGCGCCACCATTCAGTACTTC | CASSLSWGGSATIQYF